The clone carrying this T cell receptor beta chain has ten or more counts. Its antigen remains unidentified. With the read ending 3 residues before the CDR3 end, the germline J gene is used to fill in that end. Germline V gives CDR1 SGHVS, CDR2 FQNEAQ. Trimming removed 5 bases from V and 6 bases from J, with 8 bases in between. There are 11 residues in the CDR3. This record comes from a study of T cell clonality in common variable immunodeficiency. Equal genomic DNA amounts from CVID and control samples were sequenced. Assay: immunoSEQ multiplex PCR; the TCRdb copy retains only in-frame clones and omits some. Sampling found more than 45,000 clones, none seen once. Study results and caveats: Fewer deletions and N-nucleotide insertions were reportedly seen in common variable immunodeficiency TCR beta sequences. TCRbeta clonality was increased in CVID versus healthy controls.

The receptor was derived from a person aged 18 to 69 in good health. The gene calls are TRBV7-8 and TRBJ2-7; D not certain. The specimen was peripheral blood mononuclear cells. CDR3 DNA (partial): TGTGCCAGCAGCCTCCCGGGCGAG. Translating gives CASSLPGE. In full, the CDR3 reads CASSLPGEQYF.